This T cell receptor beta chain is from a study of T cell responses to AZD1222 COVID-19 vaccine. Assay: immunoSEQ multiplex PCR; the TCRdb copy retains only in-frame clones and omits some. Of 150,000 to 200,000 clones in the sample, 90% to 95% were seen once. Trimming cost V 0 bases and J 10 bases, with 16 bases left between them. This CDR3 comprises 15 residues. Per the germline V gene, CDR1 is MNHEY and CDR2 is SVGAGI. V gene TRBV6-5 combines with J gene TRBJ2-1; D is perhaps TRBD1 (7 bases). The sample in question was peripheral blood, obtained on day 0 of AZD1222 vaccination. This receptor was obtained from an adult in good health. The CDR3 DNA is TGTGCCAGCAGTTACTCAGGAGGGGGCCACAGGGAGCAGTTCTTC. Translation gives CASSYSGGGHREQFF.